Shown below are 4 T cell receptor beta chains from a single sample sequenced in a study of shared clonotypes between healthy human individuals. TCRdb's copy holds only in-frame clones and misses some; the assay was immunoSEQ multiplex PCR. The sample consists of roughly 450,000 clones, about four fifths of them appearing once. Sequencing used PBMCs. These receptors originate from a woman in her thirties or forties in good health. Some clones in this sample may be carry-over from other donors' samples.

This chain's CDR3 is CASSALAGAYNEQFF. In DNA, the CDR3 is TGTGCCAGCAGTGCCCTAGCGGGAGCCTACAATGAGCAGTTCTTC. The chain links TRBV25-1 to TRBJ2-1; TRBD2 agrees at 10 bases. Trimming at V came to 4 bases and at J to 2 bases, leaving 2 bases not matched to a gene. From germline, CDR1 is MGHDK and CDR2 SYGVNS. This CDR3 comprises 15 residues.

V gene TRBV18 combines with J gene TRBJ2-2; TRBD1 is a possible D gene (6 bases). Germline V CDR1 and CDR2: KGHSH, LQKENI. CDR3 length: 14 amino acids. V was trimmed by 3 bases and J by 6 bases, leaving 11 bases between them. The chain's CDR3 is CASSPEKGAGELFF. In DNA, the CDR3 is TGTGCCAGCTCACCGGAAAAGGGGGCCGGGGAGCTGTTTTTT.

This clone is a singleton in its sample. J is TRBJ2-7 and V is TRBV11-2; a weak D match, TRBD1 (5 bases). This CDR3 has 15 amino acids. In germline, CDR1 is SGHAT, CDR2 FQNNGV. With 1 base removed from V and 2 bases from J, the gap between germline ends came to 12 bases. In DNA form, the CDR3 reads TGTGCCAGCAGCTTAGCGGCAGGGCTAACCTACGAGCAGTACTTC. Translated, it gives CASSLAAGLTYEQYF.

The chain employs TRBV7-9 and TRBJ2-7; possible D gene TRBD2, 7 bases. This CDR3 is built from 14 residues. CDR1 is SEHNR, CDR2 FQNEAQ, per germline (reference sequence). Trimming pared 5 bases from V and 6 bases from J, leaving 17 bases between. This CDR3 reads CASSAGGLTGEQYF. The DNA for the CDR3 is TGTGCCAGCAGCGCCGGGGGGCTCACCGGCGAGCAGTACTTC.